The clone carrying this T cell receptor beta chain was counted only a few times. As yet, its antigen is unknown. A single record per CDR3 protein comes from TCRdb applying MiXCR to the 5' RACE reads. This sample has about 32,000 distinct CDR3 sequences, with roughly 30% found just once. Whole-study findings and limits: The TCR gene usage of tumor memory CD4+ T cells clustered together with blood and lymph node memory CD4+ cells and with lymph node naive CD4+ cells.

This CDR3 is 13 amino acids long. Deletions cut 6 bases from V and 3 bases from J, with 11 bases between. The germline CDR1 and CDR2 sequences are SGHTA and FQGNSA. Tregs were sorted as CD4+CD25+CD127-/low cells. The sample consisted of tumor-infiltrating Tregs sorted from the breast tumor. The receptor's source is a female donor with breast cancer. V usage is TRBV7-2 and J usage is TRBJ1-1; maybe TRBD1 (6 bases). In DNA form, the CDR3 reads TGTGCCAGCAGAGCCTCAGGGGACACTGAAGCTTTCTTT. This translates into CASRASGDTEAFF.